A selection of T cell receptor beta chains follows, all from one sample in a study of T cell repertoires in cytomegalovirus infection. MiXCR, applied by TCRdb to the reads, yields one record per CDR3 protein. The sample records under 350,000 distinct CDR3 sequences, roughly a tenth being singletons. Sequencing was performed on PBMCs. The receptors come from a human donor in good health (CMV status not recorded). Some clones in this sample may be carry-over from other donors' samples. Each CDR3 is given with its conserved first and last residue. A D gene is named only where the DNA matches it firmly. The size entry gives once, few, many or a size class.

clone_size	v_call	j_call	d_call	cdr3_aa	cdr3_nt
many	TRBV5-6	TRBJ2-2	TRBD1	CASSTTGSGRELFF	TGTGCCAGCAGCACGACAGGGAGTGGGAGGGAGCTGTTTTTT
many	TRBV6-2/TRBV6-3	TRBJ2-5	.	CASSYVEETQYF	TGTGCCAGCAGTTACGTGGAAGAGACCCAGTACTTC
many	TRBV5-5	TRBJ1-2	.	CASSYQTAYGYTF	TGTGCCAGCAGCTACCAGACCGCCTATGGCTACACCTTC
many	TRBV28	TRBJ1-2	.	CASRPTDPGQGYTF	TGTGCCAGCAGGCCCACCGATCCGGGTCAGGGCTACACCTTC
many	TRBV7-8	TRBJ2-1	TRBD1	CASQIGTGDYYNEQFF	TGTGCCAGCCAGATTGGGACAGGGGATTACTACAATGAGCAGTTCTTC
many	TRBV7-9	TRBJ1-5	.	CASSLGRRDGNQPQHF	TGTGCCAGCAGCTTGGGTAGAAGGGATGGCAATCAGCCCCAGCATTTT
many	TRBV19	TRBJ1-1	.	CASSVHRTYTEAFF	TGTGCCAGTAGTGTCCACAGGACTTACACTGAAGCTTTCTTT
few	TRBV6-2/TRBV6-3	TRBJ2-1	.	CASSYSKNRDGLFF	TGTGCCAGCAGTTACTCTAAAAACAGGGATGGTTTGTTCTTC
many	TRBV19	TRBJ1-1	TRBD1	CASRYGTGVNTEAFF	TGTGCCAGTAGATATGGGACAGGGGTGAACACTGAAGCTTTCTTT
many	TRBV28	TRBJ1-4	.	CASSRRRGLQEKLFF	TGTGCCAGCAGTAGACGACGAGGGCTGCAGGAAAAACTGTTTTTT
few	TRBV11-3	TRBJ2-3	TRBD1	CASSDTGGASTDTQYF	TGTGCCAGCAGCGACACAGGGGGCGCGAGCACAGATACGCAGTATTTT
many	TRBV10-3	TRBJ2-7	TRBD2	CAISVGLAGTYEQYF	TGTGCCATCAGTGTGGGACTAGCGGGGACCTACGAGCAGTACTTC
many	TRBV20-1	TRBJ2-1	TRBD2	CSARDVPGLGSTSSYNEQFF	TGCAGTGCTAGAGATGTCCCGGGACTAGGGTCGACGAGCTCCTACAATGAGCAGTTCTTC
many	TRBV7-8	TRBJ1-2	.	CASSLLLWGYTF	TGTGCCAGCAGCTTATTACTTTGGGGCTACACCTTC
many	TRBV28	TRBJ1-5	.	CASSFPGGQPQHF	TGTGCCAGCAGTTTCCCGGGGGGGCAGCCCCAGCATTTT
many	TRBV20-1	TRBJ1-1	.	CSAKPPGLNTEAFF	TGCAGTGCTAAGCCCCCCGGCTTGAACACTGAAGCTTTCTTT